This note documents a single T cell receptor beta chain sequence. Its cognate antigen is unknown. Only in-frame clones appear in the TCRdb table, and some are missing; sequencing was by immunoSEQ multiplex PCR. The table shows 95,000 to 100,000 clones, with about four fifths occurring only once. This sample stems from a study of T cell responses to AZD1222 COVID-19 vaccine. Study-wide points: Most donors were white British and more were female, and clonal diversity was possibly underestimated.

Germline V gives CDR1 MGHRA, CDR2 YSYEKL. Trimming took off 4 bases at V and 5 bases at J, with 18 bases between the two ends. This CDR3 region has 15 residues. Pooled in the analysis were second doses at about 4 or about 12 weeks. The chain is built from TRBV4-1 and TRBJ2-7; D unclear. The sequenced sample was peripheral blood, obtained 28 days after the second AZD1222 dose. The TCR originated in an adult who received the AZD1222 COVID-19 vaccine. This chain's CDR3 is CASSRNLKDADEQYF. CDR3 nucleotide sequence: TGCGCCAGCAGCCGCAATTTGAAGGACGCAGACGAGCAGTACTTC.